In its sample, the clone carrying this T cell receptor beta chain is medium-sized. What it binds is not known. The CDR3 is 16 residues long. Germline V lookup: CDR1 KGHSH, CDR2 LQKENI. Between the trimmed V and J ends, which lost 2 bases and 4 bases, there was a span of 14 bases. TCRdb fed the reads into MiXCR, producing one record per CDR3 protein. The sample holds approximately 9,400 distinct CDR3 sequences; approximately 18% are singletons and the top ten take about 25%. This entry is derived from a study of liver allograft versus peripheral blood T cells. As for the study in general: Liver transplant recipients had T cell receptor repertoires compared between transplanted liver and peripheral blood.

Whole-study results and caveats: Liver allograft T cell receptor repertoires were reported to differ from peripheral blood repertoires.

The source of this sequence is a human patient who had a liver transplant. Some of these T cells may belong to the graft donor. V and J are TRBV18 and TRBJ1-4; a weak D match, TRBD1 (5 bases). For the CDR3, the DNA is TGTGCCAGCTCACCAGATCCCCCCGGGGGTAATGAAAAACTGTTTTTT. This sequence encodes CASSPDPPGGNEKLFF.